One and the same sample provided the 18 T cell receptor beta chains below, sequenced in a study of T cells in Graves' hyperthyroidism and ophthalmopathy (dated by TCRdb to the late 2010s). The library was made by multiplex PCR. Sequencing used an Illumina HiSeq 2000. The TCR beta CDR3 regions were amplified from the RNA transcripts. The first round of RT-PCR for the TCR CDR3 was performed with the HTBI primer set and the Qiagen OneStep RT-PCR kit. Starting from the raw public reads, TCRdb applied fastp trimming at Q25, assembled clones with MiXCR and retained in-frame beta chains. All rows with the same CDR3 protein become a single entry with the most common DNA and genes. Counted in this sample were around 690,000 distinct CDR3 sequences; 17% of them appeared once. Clones ranked in the top ten supply about a sixth of the sample. Sequencing input: blood. Every receptor here comes from a man aged 50 to 60 with Graves' hyperthyroidism.

This clonotype was seen a handful of times. This chain links TRBV7-9 with TRBJ2-5; D is perhaps TRBD1 (5 bases). This CDR3 comprises 14 residues. V gave up 3 bases and J gave up 4 bases, with 12 bases separating them. Germline V CDR1 and CDR2: SEHNR, FQNEAQ (reference sequence). In nucleotides, the CDR3 is TGTGCCAGCAGCTTTTTCCAGGGTTTAGAGACCCAGTACTTC. Its protein product is CASSFFQGLETQYF.

This clonotype was counted many times. The rearrangement links TRBV20-1 to TRBJ2-1, with 8 bases matching TRBD2. The CDR3 runs 14 residues. Germline V CDR1 and CDR2: DFQATT, SNEGSKA (reference sequence). Germline trimming cut 0 bases from V and 8 bases from J; bases unmatched to any gene: 6. The CDR3, as DNA: TGCAGTGCTAGAGAGAGCGGGAGATTTGATGAGCAGTTCTTC. Amino acid sequence: CSARESGRFDEQFF.

This clonotype was seen only a few times. The chain recombines TRBV10-3 with TRBJ1-4, with TRBD1 as a possible D gene (6 bases). Germline V gives CDR1 ENHRY, CDR2 SYGVKD. V lost 6 bases to trimming and J lost 8 bases, with 10 bases between them. The CDR3 covers 12 residues. The CDR3 here is CAISSGAEKLFF. The CDR3 DNA reads TGTGCCATCAGCTCGGGGGCAGAAAAACTGTTTTTT.

This chain connects TRBV10-3 to TRBJ1-2, with D perhaps matching TRBD1 (5 bases). This CDR3 is built from 11 residues. Deletions cut 5 bases from V and 7 bases from J, with 8 bases between. In germline, CDR1 is ENHRY, CDR2 SYGVKD. The CDR3 sequence: CAISTGSGYTF. For the CDR3, the DNA is TGTGCCATCAGTACAGGTAGTGGCTACACCTTC.

This clonotype came up many times. CDR3 in DNA: TGTGCCAGCAGCGTAGATAGTTCCTACAATGAGCAGTTCTTC. Translating it yields CASSVDSSYNEQFF. The V call is TRBV9, the J call TRBJ2-1, with D uncertain. This CDR3 contains 14 residues. Trimming removed 0 bases from V and 1 base from J, with 5 bases in between. Germline V gives CDR1 SGDLS, CDR2 YYNGEE.

This clonotype has a handful of counts. The chain is built from TRBV3-1 and TRBJ2-1; D is possibly TRBD1 (5 bases). The germline V and J ends were trimmed by 0 bases and 4 bases, with 13 bases remaining between them. The CDR3 length is 16 residues. CDR1 and CDR2 (germline): LGHDT, YNNKEL (reference sequence). The CDR3 protein is CASSQDKRGLYNEQFF. The CDR3 nucleotides read TGTGCCAGCAGCCAAGATAAAAGGGGTCTGTACAATGAGCAGTTCTTC.

This clonotype showed up just a few times. The chain is built from TRBV29-1 and TRBJ1-1; TRBD1 might be the D (6 bases). CDR1 is SQVTM and CDR2 is ANQGSEA in the germline V gene. CDR3 size: 13 residues. Between the trimmed V and J ends, which lost 4 bases and 4 bases, there was a span of 13 bases. The CDR3 DNA reads TGCAGCGTTGTCAGAGGGGGTGGCACTGAAGCTTTCTTT. Translation gives CSVVRGGGTEAFF.

The V and J genes are TRBV24-1 and TRBJ2-1; D call uncertain. The V gene lost 4 bases and the J gene lost 4 bases, with 7 bases spanning the gap. Germline CDR1 is KGHDR and CDR2 is SFDVKD. The CDR3 sequence is 13 residues long. The CDR3 here is CATSEAGYNEQFF. The DNA of the CDR3 is TGTGCCACCAGTGAAGCCGGGTACAATGAGCAGTTCTTC.

This clonotype has more than one count but fewer than ten. The V gene is TRBV28, the J gene TRBJ1-2; possibly TRBD1 for D (5 bases). CDR3 size: 13 residues. CDR1 MDHEN and CDR2 SYDVKM come from the germline V gene. Trimming took off 3 bases at V and 7 bases at J, with 12 bases between the two ends. The CDR3 is CASSLGGTSGYTF. The CDR3 bases are TGTGCCAGCAGTTTGGGGGGGACTAGTGGCTACACCTTC.

This clonotype has more than one count but fewer than ten. The V gene is TRBV2, the J gene TRBJ2-5; 8 bases are shared with TRBD1. This CDR3 is built from 16 residues. CDR1 is SNHLY, CDR2 FYNNEI, per germline. The ends lost 6 bases at V and 5 bases at J; junction bases unmatched: 14. The CDR3 DNA is TGTGCCAGCAGGATCCTGAGGGGACAGGATTCCGAGACCCAGTACTTC. It yields the protein CASRILRGQDSETQYF.

This clonotype was counted ten times or more. A much larger clonotype is one base distant, so this may be a read error. The J gene is TRBJ2-2, the V gene TRBV6-5; no firm D call. The germline V and J ends were trimmed by 1 base and 3 bases, with 3 bases remaining between them. Per germline, CDR1 MNHEY and CDR2 SVGAGI. This CDR3 has 13 residues. The CDR3 DNA reads as TGTGCCAGCAGTTACTGGGACACCGGGGAGCTGTTTTTT. Its protein is CASSYWDTGELFF.

This clonotype showed up many times. This chain uses TRBV11-3 with TRBJ2-5; the D is unclear. There are 14 residues in the CDR3. V lost 1 base and J 5 bases, leaving 11 bases between the germline ends. CDR1 and CDR2 from the germline V gene are SGHNT and YENEEA. The CDR3 coding sequence is TGTGCCAGCAGCTTAGGGGTAAAAGGGGAGACCCAGTACTTC. Its protein product is CASSLGVKGETQYF.

This clonotype was found many times. The rearrangement joins TRBV12-3 or TRBV12-4 to TRBJ1-5; 10 bases map to TRBD1. The length of the CDR3 is 15 residues. After removal of 5 bases from V and 4 bases from J, the junction contained 5 bases not matched to a gene. CDR3 DNA sequence: TGTGCCAGCAGTCACCGGGACAGGGGTAATCAGCCCCAGCATTTT. Translation: CASSHRDRGNQPQHF.

This CDR3 is CASTFRENTEAFF. The CDR3 DNA reads TGTGCCAGTACTTTCAGGGAGAACACTGAAGCTTTCTTT. The chain combines TRBV19 with TRBJ1-1; possibly TRBD1 for D (5 bases). Germline CDR1 and CDR2: LNHDA and SQIVND (reference sequence). The V end was cut by 7 bases, the J end by 1 base, with 10 bases between. There are 13 residues in the CDR3. The full variable domain, with the rest looked up from reference TRBV19 and TRBJ1-1, is DGGITQSPKYLFRKEGQNVTLSCEQNLNHDAMYWYRQDPGQGLRLIYYSQIVNDFQKGDIAEGYSVSREKKESFPLTVTSAQKNPTAFYLCASTFRENTEAFFGQGTRLTVV.

This clonotype was recorded a few times. The chain uses TRBV29-1 and TRBJ1-2; no reliable D call. The V gene's germline CDR1 is SQVTM and CDR2 ANQGSEA. Trimming pared 4 bases from V and 3 bases from J, leaving 9 bases between. The CDR3 covers 12 residues. CDR3 sequence (DNA): TGCAGCGTTGTGCGTCAGTACTATGGCTACACCTTC. Translation: CSVVRQYYGYTF.

In its sample, this clonotype was seen many times. This sequence joins TRBV6-5 and TRBJ2-5; 8 bases line up with TRBD1. This CDR3 is 14 amino acids long. Germline V gene data show CDR1 as MNHEY and CDR2 as SVGAGI. V trimming: 4 bases; J trimming: 6 bases; junction bases outside the gene matches: 7. This CDR3 reads CASSSRQGMQTQYF. For the CDR3, the DNA is TGTGCCAGCAGTTCTCGACAGGGGATGCAGACCCAGTACTTC.

The table lists this clonotype with a count of one. This chain joins TRBV3-1 and TRBJ2-7; the D is unclear. Germline assignment: CDR1 LGHDT and CDR2 YNNKEL (reference sequence). This CDR3 spans 11 amino acids. The V end was cut by 8 bases, the J end by 4 bases, with 9 bases between. This CDR3 is CASGLGYEQYF. CDR3 coding DNA: TGTGCCAGCGGCCTCGGATACGAGCAGTACTTC.

The chain links TRBV3-1 to TRBJ2-1; D might be TRBD1 (5 bases). The CDR3 runs to 14 residues. Germline V gene lookup returns CDR1 LGHDT and CDR2 YNNKEL (reference sequence). V dropped 1 base and J dropped 8 bases, with 12 bases sitting between them. CDR3 protein: CASSQVPGLHEQFF. In DNA form, the CDR3 reads TGTGCCAGCAGCCAAGTCCCAGGGCTCCATGAGCAGTTCTTC.